A single sample is the source of the 19 T cell receptor beta chains below, sequenced in a study of shared clonotypes between healthy human individuals. Repertoires were generated with immunoSEQ multiplex PCR, while TCRdb's copy carries only in-frame clones and drops some. This sample carries a few million clones, 85% to 95% of them seen once, and the ten largest clones take under 0.15%. Sequencing was carried out using naive CD4+ T cells sorted from blood. As for subset: CD45RA+ positively selected. The source is a man younger than 30 in good health.

The chain uses TRBV9 and TRBJ2-1; D might be TRBD1 (5 bases). The CDR3 has 15 residues. Trimming removed 3 bases from V and 7 bases from J, with 17 bases in between. Germline assignment: CDR1 SGDLS and CDR2 YYNGEE. In DNA form, the CDR3 reads TGTGCCAGCAGCGGGTTACACAAGGGGATAAATGAGCAGTTCTTC. As protein: CASSGLHKGINEQFF.

The chain recombines TRBV5-4 with TRBJ1-2; D not certain. This CDR3 is 13 amino acids long. V was shortened by 3 bases and J by 4 bases, with 10 bases between the two germline ends. Looked up from germline, CDR1 is SGHNT and CDR2 is YYREEE (reference sequence). The CDR3 DNA follows: TGTGCCAGCAGCTCCGACGGACTCTATGGCTACACCTTC. Translation: CASSSDGLYGYTF.

The chain couples TRBV6-5 to TRBJ2-5, with 10 bases aligning to TRBD1. The J segment lost 3 bases and the V segment lost 0 bases, leaving 1 base of the junction unmatched. The CDR3 spans 15 residues. CDR1 and CDR2 (germline): MNHEY, SVGAGI. CDR3 bases: TGTGCCAGCAGTTACTCCGGACAGGGGGAAGAGACCCAGTACTTC. It translates to CASSYSGQGEETQYF.

CDR3 protein: CAISELDAEAFF. For the CDR3, the DNA is TGTGCCATCAGTGAGTTAGACGCTGAAGCTTTCTTT. The chain uses TRBV10-3 and TRBJ1-1, with no clear D. This CDR3 has 12 amino acids. V was clipped by 1 base and J by 6 bases, with 6 bases between them. The germline V gene encodes CDR1 ENHRY and CDR2 SYGVKD.

About this clone itself: Other DNA sequences from this sample encode an identical CDR3 as well. This chain links TRBV30 with TRBJ1-5; D may be TRBD1 (5 bases). This CDR3 is 15 amino acids long. V was cut by 0 bases and J by 0 bases, with 9 bases left in between. Germline V gene data show CDR1 as GTSNPN and CDR2 as SVGIG (reference sequence). CDR3 residues: CAWSVRGVSNQPQHF. CDR3 coding DNA: TGTGCCTGGAGTGTCAGAGGGGTTAGCAATCAGCCCCAGCATTTT.

This clone was counted only a few times. This rearrangement joins TRBV5-6 to TRBJ2-2; D remains ambiguous. CDR3 length equals 12 residues. The V end was cut by 4 bases, the J end by 5 bases, with 6 bases between. Germline CDR1 SGHDT, CDR2 YYEEEE. The CDR3 nucleotides read TGTGCCAGCAGCCCCAAAACCGGGGAGCTGTTTTTT. Amino acids: CASSPKTGELFF.

The gene calls are TRBV2 and TRBJ1-5; the D gene is possibly TRBD1 (5 bases). Germline CDR1 is SNHLY and CDR2 is FYNNEI. The CDR3 sequence is 15 residues long. V lost 2 bases and J 5 bases, leaving 13 bases between the germline ends. The CDR3 DNA reads as TGTGCCAGCAGTGAAATTAGGGCAGGGTATCAGCCCCAGCATTTT. It translates to CASSEIRAGYQPQHF.

V is TRBV5-1 and J is TRBJ2-5; no definite D call. CDR1 is SGHRS, CDR2 YFSETQ, per germline. This CDR3 spans 15 amino acids. The V end lost 0 bases, the J end lost 3 bases, and 12 bases lay between the germline ends. The CDR3 loop is CASSLEDARKETQYF. The CDR3 DNA follows: TGCGCCAGCAGCTTGGAGGACGCAAGAAAAGAGACCCAGTACTTC.

V and J are TRBV7-2 and TRBJ2-3; 12 bases align to TRBD2. CDR3 size: 18 residues. J was trimmed by 8 bases and V by 4 bases; bases with no gene match: 16. Germline loops: CDR1 SGHTA, CDR2 FQGNSA. The CDR3 DNA reads as TGTGCCAGCAGCTCACTAGCGGGAGGTGGGGCCCCGTTGAGTACGCAGTATTTT. Encoded protein: CASSSLAGGGAPLSTQYF.

This chain joins TRBV6-5 and TRBJ1-6, with D perhaps matching TRBD1 (6 bases). The V end lost 8 bases, the J end lost 5 bases, and 13 bases lay between the germline ends. Germline V lookup: CDR1 MNHEY, CDR2 SVGAGI. CDR3 size: 14 residues. CDR3 coding DNA: TGTGCCAGCCGGCGGGGGCCTAATAATTCACCCCTCCACTTT. It encodes CASRRGPNNSPLHF.

V and J are TRBV18 and TRBJ1-6; tentative D call: TRBD1 (5 bases). Germline CDR1 is KGHSH and CDR2 is LQKENI. This CDR3 region has 13 residues. Trimming left V 3 bases short and J 8 bases short, with 8 bases between. The CDR3 sequence: CASSPVRDSPLHF. The CDR3 DNA sequence: TGTGCCAGCTCACCGGTCAGGGATTCACCCCTCCACTTT.

The rearrangement links TRBV5-4 to TRBJ2-5; TRBD2 agrees at 15 bases. CDR3 size: 16 residues. V lost 4 bases to trimming and J lost 5 bases; unmatched junction nucleotides: 6. The germline V gene encodes CDR1 SGHNT and CDR2 YYREEE (reference sequence). CDR3 bases: TGTGCCAGCAGCGGACTAGCGGGAGGGGGTATTGAGACCCAGTACTTC. It yields the protein CASSGLAGGGIETQYF.

This clone has a handful of counts. This chain connects TRBV4-1 to TRBJ1-4, with D hard to call. V dropped 0 bases and J dropped 5 bases, with 4 bases sitting between them. This CDR3 has 13 amino acids. Looked up from germline, CDR1 is MGHRA and CDR2 is YSYEKL. This CDR3 reads CASSQDGNEKLFF. In DNA form, the CDR3 reads TGCGCCAGCAGCCAAGACGGGAATGAAAAACTGTTTTTT.

This rearrangement joins TRBV7-2 to TRBJ1-5; 7 bases are shared with TRBD1. Trimming removed 5 bases from V and 5 bases from J; junction bases left unmatched: 15. The CDR3 has 17 residues. Germline lookup yields CDR1 SGHTA and CDR2 FQGNSA. CDR3 nucleotide sequence: TGTGCCAGCAGCCCGAGGGGTCCGACAGGGTGGGATCAGCCCCAGCATTTT. Its translation: CASSPRGPTGWDQPQHF.

The chain has TRBV11-2 and TRBJ2-3; 10 bases are a match to TRBD2. Trimming took 5 bases from V and 4 from J; bases not matched to a gene: 6. The CDR3 is 15 amino acids. Germline CDR1 reads SGHAT; CDR2 reads FQNNGV. The CDR3 protein is CASSPGTSVSDTQYF. As DNA, the CDR3 is TGTGCCAGCAGCCCGGGGACTAGCGTATCAGATACGCAGTATTTT.

The V call is TRBV6-1, the J call TRBJ2-7; TRBD1 matches 7 bases. V dropped 10 bases and J dropped 0; count of bases not matched to a gene: 6. CDR1 and CDR2 from the germline V gene are MNHNS and SASEGT. This CDR3 is built from 13 residues. CDR3 residues: CATWTGNSYEQYF. Written as DNA, the CDR3 is TGTGCCACTTGGACAGGAAACTCCTACGAGCAGTACTTC.

The V gene is TRBV15, the J gene TRBJ2-5; 7 bases fit TRBD1. Trimming removed 1 base from V and 1 base from J; junction bases left unmatched: 6. In germline, CDR1 is LNHNV, CDR2 YYDKDF (reference sequence). The CDR3 runs to 16 residues. CDR3: CATSRGNRGPQETQYF. The CDR3 region has the DNA TGTGCCACCAGCAGAGGTAACAGGGGACCCCAAGAGACCCAGTACTTC.

This clone was recorded only once. The genes are TRBV5-1 and TRBJ2-3, with D unresolved. V was clipped by 2 bases and J by 2 bases, with 9 bases between them. Germline V gene lookup returns CDR1 SGHRS and CDR2 YFSETQ. The CDR3 is 14 residues long. The CDR3 loop is CASSLTWLTDTQYF. The CDR3 nucleotides are TGCGCCAGCAGCTTAACGTGGCTCACAGATACGCAGTATTTT. Full variable domain (rest looked up from reference TRBV5-1 and TRBJ2-3): KAGVTQTPRYLIKTRGQQVTLSCSPISGHRSVSWYQQTPGQGLQFLFEYFSETQRNKGNFPGRFSGRQFSNSRSEMNVSTLELGDSALYLCASSLTWLTDTQYFGPGTRLTVL.

The chain employs TRBV7-3 and TRBJ1-5, with 9 bases that match TRBD1. Looked up from germline, CDR1 is SGHTA and CDR2 is FQGTGA. The trim removed 4 bases at V and 4 bases at J, leaving 5 bases unmatched. This CDR3 is 15 amino acids long. The CDR3 DNA follows: TGTGCCAGCAGCTCCGACGGACAGGGGAATCAGCCCCAGCATTTT. Translated: CASSSDGQGNQPQHF.